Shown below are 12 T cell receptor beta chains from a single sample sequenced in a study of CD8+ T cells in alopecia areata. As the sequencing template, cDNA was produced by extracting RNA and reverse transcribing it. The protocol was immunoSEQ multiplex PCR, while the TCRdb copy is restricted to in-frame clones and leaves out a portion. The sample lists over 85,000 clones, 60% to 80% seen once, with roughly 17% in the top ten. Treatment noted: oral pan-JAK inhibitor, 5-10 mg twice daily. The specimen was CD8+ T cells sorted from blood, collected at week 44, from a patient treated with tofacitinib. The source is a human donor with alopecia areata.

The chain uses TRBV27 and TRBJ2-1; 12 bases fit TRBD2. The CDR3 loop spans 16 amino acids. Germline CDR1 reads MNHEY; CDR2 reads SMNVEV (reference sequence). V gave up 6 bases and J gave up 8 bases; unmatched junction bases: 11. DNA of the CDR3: TGTGCCAGCAGCCTTTCTAGCGGGGGGGCTTCGGATGAGCAGTTCTTC. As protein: CASSLSSGGASDEQFF.

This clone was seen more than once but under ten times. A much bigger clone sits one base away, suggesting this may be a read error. The CDR3 bases are TGTGCCAGCAGTGAAACAGGGGGAACTAATGAAAAACTGTTTTTT. It yields the protein CASSETGGTNEKLFF. This chain connects TRBV6-4 to TRBJ1-4; 8 bases agree with TRBD1. J lost 1 base, V lost 3 bases, and 1 base had no gene match. This CDR3 region has 15 residues. CDR1 is MRHNA, CDR2 SNTAGT, per germline.

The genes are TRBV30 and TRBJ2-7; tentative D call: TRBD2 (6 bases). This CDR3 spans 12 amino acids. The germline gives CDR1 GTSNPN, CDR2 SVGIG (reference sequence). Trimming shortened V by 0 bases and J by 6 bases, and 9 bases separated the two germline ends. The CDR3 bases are TGTGCCTGGAGTGTGGGACTCGGCGAGCAGTACTTC. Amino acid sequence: CAWSVGLGEQYF.

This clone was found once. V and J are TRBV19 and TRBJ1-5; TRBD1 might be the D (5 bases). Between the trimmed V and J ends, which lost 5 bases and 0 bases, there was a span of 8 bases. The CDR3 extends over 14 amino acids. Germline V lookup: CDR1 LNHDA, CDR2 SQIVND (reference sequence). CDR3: CASSSGNSNQPQHF. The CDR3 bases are TGTGCCAGTAGTTCAGGGAATAGCAATCAGCCCCAGCATTTT.

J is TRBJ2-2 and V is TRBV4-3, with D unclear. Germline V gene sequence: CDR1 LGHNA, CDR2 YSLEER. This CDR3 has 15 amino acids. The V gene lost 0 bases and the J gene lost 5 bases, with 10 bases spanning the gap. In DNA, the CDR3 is TGCGCCAGCAGCCAAGATCGCATGTCTACCGGGGAGCTGTTTTTT. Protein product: CASSQDRMSTGELFF.

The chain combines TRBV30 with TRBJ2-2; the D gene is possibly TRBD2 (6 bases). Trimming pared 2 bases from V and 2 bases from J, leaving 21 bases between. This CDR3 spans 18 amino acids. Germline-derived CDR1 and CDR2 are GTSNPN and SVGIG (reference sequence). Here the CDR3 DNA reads TGTGCCTGGAGTCCGAACCCTCGCGGGACGCTAAACACCGGGGAGCTGTTTTTT. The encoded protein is CAWSPNPRGTLNTGELFF.

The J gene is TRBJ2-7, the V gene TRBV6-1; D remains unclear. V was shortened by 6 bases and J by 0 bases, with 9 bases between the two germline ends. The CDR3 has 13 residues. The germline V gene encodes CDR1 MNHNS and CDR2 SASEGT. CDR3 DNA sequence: TGTGCCAGCAGAAAGACCGGCTCCTACGAGCAGTACTTC. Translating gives CASRKTGSYEQYF.

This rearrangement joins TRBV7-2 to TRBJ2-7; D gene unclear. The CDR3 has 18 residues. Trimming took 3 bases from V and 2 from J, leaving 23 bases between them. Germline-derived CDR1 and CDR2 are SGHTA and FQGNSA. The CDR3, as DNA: TGTGCCAGCAGCTTCGCTATACCTGGGTACAGCGTGACCTACGAGCAGTACTTC. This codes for CASSFAIPGYSVTYEQYF.

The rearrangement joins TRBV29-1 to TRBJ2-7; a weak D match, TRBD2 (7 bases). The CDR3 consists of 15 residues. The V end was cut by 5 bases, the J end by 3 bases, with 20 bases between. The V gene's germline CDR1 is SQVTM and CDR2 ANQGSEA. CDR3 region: CSVLVAGRGDYEQYF. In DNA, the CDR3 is TGCAGCGTTCTAGTAGCGGGTAGGGGGGACTACGAGCAGTACTTC.

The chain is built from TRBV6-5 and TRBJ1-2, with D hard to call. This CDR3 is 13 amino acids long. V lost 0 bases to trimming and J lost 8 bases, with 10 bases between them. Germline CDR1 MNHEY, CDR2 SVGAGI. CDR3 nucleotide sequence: TGTGCCAGCAGTTACTCGTTGGCAGGCGGCTACACCTTC. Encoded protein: CASSYSLAGGYTF.

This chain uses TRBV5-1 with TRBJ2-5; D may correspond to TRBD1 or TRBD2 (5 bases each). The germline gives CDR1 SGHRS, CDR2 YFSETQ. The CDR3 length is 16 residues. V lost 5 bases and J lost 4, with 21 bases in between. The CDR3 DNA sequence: TGCGCCAGCAGGAGAACGAGGGACCGGATCGGAGAGACCCAGTACTTC. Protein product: CASRRTRDRIGETQYF. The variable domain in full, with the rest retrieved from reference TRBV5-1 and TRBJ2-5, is KAGVTQTPRYLIKTRGQQVTLSCSPISGHRSVSWYQQTPGQGLQFLFEYFSETQRNKGNFPGRFSGRQFSNSRSEMNVSTLELGDSALYLCASRRTRDRIGETQYFGPGTRLLVL.

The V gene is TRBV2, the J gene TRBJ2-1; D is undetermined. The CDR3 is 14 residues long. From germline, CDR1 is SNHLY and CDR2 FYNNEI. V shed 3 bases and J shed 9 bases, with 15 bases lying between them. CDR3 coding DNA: TGTGCCAGCAGTGAGGTCGGTGAGGCACTTGAGCAGTTCTTC. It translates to CASSEVGEALEQFF.